The 19 T cell receptor beta chains below come from one sample, sequenced in a study of T cell responses to AZD1222 COVID-19 vaccine. Here immunoSEQ multiplex PCR was the method, and the copy in TCRdb shows in-frame clones only, minus some. The table lists some 200,000 clones, around nine tenths of them singletons. The sequences come from peripheral blood, collected 28 days after the second dose of the MenACWY control vaccine. Source of these receptors: an adult who received the MenACWY meningococcal vaccine as a control.

This clone was detected a few times. The chain links TRBV30 to TRBJ2-7; D is undetermined. The germline V gene has CDR1 GTSNPN and CDR2 SVGIG (reference sequence). V shed 3 bases and J shed 3 bases, with 18 bases lying between them. This CDR3 is built from 15 residues. The CDR3 spells CAWRVTGSHSYEQYF. As DNA, the CDR3 is TGTGCCTGGAGGGTAACCGGGTCCCATAGCTACGAGCAGTACTTC.

The chain uses TRBV2 and TRBJ1-1; a possible D gene is TRBD1 (5 bases). The V and J ends lost 4 bases and 4 bases respectively, with 13 bases between them. The germline V gene has CDR1 SNHLY and CDR2 FYNNEI. The CDR3 loop spans 14 amino acids. This CDR3 is CASSGRGIGTEAFF. The CDR3 DNA follows: TGTGCCAGCAGTGGAAGGGGCATAGGCACTGAAGCTTTCTTT.

The genes are TRBV3-1 (or the pseudogene TRBV3-2) and TRBJ2-7; D perhaps matches TRBD2 (5 bases). Per germline, CDR1 LGHDT and CDR2 YNNKEL (reference sequence). V was pared by 1 base and J by 3 bases, with 10 bases between. The CDR3 covers 14 residues. The CDR3: CASSQGSGGYEQYF. CDR3 coding DNA: TGTGCCAGCAGCCAAGGAAGCGGAGGCTACGAGCAGTACTTC.

This chain links TRBV4-2 with TRBJ1-4; D is ambiguous. CDR1 LGHNA and CDR2 YNFKEQ come from the germline V gene. V shed 2 bases and J shed 0 bases, with 10 bases lying between them. The CDR3 contains 16 residues. CDR3 protein: CASSQLSPSTNEKLFF. The CDR3 DNA follows: TGTGCCAGCAGCCAACTAAGTCCTTCAACTAATGAAAAACTGTTTTTT.

The rearrangement joins TRBV7-2 to TRBJ1-1, with a possible D match to TRBD1 (5 bases). Germline CDR1 is SGHTA and CDR2 is FQGNSA. Trimming cost V 4 bases and J 1 base, with 13 bases left between them. This CDR3 contains 15 residues. CDR3 nucleotide sequence: TGTGCCAGCAGCTCTCATGGGGGTTGGAACACTGAAGCTTTCTTT. Protein sequence: CASSSHGGWNTEAFF. The full variable domain, its missing parts supplied by reference TRBV7-2 and TRBJ1-1, is GAGVSQSPSNKVTEKGKDVELRCDPISGHTALYWYRQSLGQGLEFLIYFQGNSAPDKSGLPSDRFSAERTGGSVSTLTIQRTQQEDSAVYLCASSSHGGWNTEAFFGQGTRLTVV.

This chain connects TRBV4-2 to TRBJ1-5; possibly TRBD1 for D (5 bases). The CDR3 has 14 amino acids. Germline CDR1 is LGHNA and CDR2 is YNFKEQ. With 3 bases removed from V and 7 bases from J, the gap between germline ends came to 13 bases. CDR3 bases: TGTGCCAGCAGCCATGGGGGACTCGGCCAGCCCCAGCATTTT. Encoded protein: CASSHGGLGQPQHF.

The rearrangement uses TRBV10-3 and TRBJ1-2; 9 bases are shared with TRBD1. With V trimmed by 7 bases and J by 6 bases, 6 bases remained unmatched. Germline V gene sequence: CDR1 ENHRY, CDR2 SYGVKD. This CDR3 has 13 residues. CDR3 in DNA: TGTGCCATCACCGGGACAGGGACGAATGGCTACACCTTC. This translates into CAITGTGTNGYTF.

CDR3 amino acids: CASSARGHEQYF. The CDR3 coding sequence is TGTGCCAGTAGTGCCAGGGGGCACGAGCAGTACTTC. This chain uses TRBV19 with TRBJ2-7; TRBD1 aligns across 8 bases. J lost 5 bases, V lost 5 bases, and 2 bases had no gene match. CDR1 and CDR2 (germline): LNHDA, SQIVND (reference sequence). The CDR3 length is 12 residues.

Regarding this clone: Within the sample, other DNA sequences also encode this same CDR3. The J gene is TRBJ1-5, the V gene TRBV6-5; D uncertain. Germline V gives CDR1 MNHEY, CDR2 SVGAGI. The CDR3 is 14 residues long. V lost 0 bases, J lost 3 bases, and 6 bases lay in between. In nucleotides, the CDR3 is TGTGCCAGCAGTTACTCGGGCTCCAATCAGCCCCAGCATTTT. Protein sequence: CASSYSGSNQPQHF.

The V gene is TRBV6-2 or TRBV6-3, the J gene TRBJ1-2, with 10 bases matching TRBD1. Per germline, CDR1 MNHEY and CDR2 SVGEGT. With V trimmed by 2 bases and J by 7 bases, 7 bases remained unmatched. The length of the CDR3 is 15 residues. CDR3 nucleotide sequence: TGTGCCAGCAGTTACCCGGGACAGGGGTGGAGTGGCTACACCTTC. Translation gives CASSYPGQGWSGYTF.

J is TRBJ2-1 and V is TRBV7-6; D remains unclear. Looked up from germline, CDR1 is SGHVS and CDR2 is FNYEAQ. The V gene lost 1 base and the J gene lost 6 bases, with 19 bases spanning the gap. The length of the CDR3 is 17 residues. In nucleotides, the CDR3 is TGTGCCAGCAGCTTAGTTCATGTTGGAAGATTGTCCAATGAGCAGTTCTTC. This sequence encodes CASSLVHVGRLSNEQFF.

The chain employs TRBV19 and TRBJ1-1; no firm D call. CDR1 is LNHDA, CDR2 SQIVND, per germline (reference sequence). The CDR3 has 15 amino acids. Trimming removed 5 bases from V and 0 bases from J, with 13 bases in between. The CDR3 coding sequence is TGTGCCAGTAGTGCTTCGGCGAGGATGAACACTGAAGCTTTCTTT. Encoded protein: CASSASARMNTEAFF.

This chain connects TRBV7-2 to TRBJ2-4, with 9 nucleotides matching TRBD2. This CDR3 contains 15 residues. CDR1 is SGHTA, CDR2 FQGNSA, per germline. Trimming removed 4 bases from V and 9 bases from J; junction bases left unmatched: 10. The CDR3 region has the DNA TGTGCCAGCAGCTCCAGCGGGAGGATATCGGGCATTCAGTACTTC. This sequence encodes CASSSSGRISGIQYF. Using reference TRBV7-2 and TRBJ2-4 for the parts outside the CDR3, the full variable domain is GAGVSQSPSNKVTEKGKDVELRCDPISGHTALYWYRQSLGQGLEFLIYFQGNSAPDKSGLPSDRFSAERTGGSVSTLTIQRTQQEDSAVYLCASSSSGRISGIQYFGAGTRLSVL.

This chain uses TRBV28 with TRBJ1-1; 7 bases align to TRBD1. CDR1 and CDR2 (germline): MDHEN, SYDVKM. The CDR3 extends over 13 amino acids. The V segment lost 8 bases and the J segment 6 bases; nucleotides outside the gene matches: 9. CDR3 sequence (DNA): TGTGCCAGCGGAGGGGGCGCCCCGGCTGAAGCTTTCTTT. Protein product: CASGGGAPAEAFF.

J is TRBJ2-5 and V is TRBV24-1; tentatively, D is TRBD1 or TRBD2 (5 bases each). The CDR3 length is 16 residues. V lost 4 bases and J lost 1, with 15 bases in between. Per germline, CDR1 KGHDR and CDR2 SFDVKD. DNA for the CDR3: TGTGCCACCAGTGACCACGGGGCGAGGTCCCAAGAGACCCAGTACTTC. Translating gives CATSDHGARSQETQYF.

This clone was found once. The J gene is TRBJ2-2, the V gene TRBV9, with no clear D. The CDR3 extends over 16 amino acids. Germline V gene sequence: CDR1 SGDLS, CDR2 YYNGEE. V lost 0 bases and J lost 5, with 14 bases in between. In nucleotides, the CDR3 is TGTGCCAGCAGCGTAGTTTCGCGATCCCCTACCGGGGAGCTGTTTTTT. It encodes CASSVVSRSPTGELFF.

This clone was seen a few times. The chain carries TRBV5-5 and TRBJ2-1; D gene ambiguous. V was shortened by 4 bases and J by 9 bases, with 8 bases between the two germline ends. Germline values: CDR1 SGHKS, CDR2 YYEKEE (reference sequence). CDR3 size: 11 residues. Written as DNA, the CDR3 is TGTGCCAGCAGCCCTGAGATTGAGCAGTTCTTC. It codes for CASSPEIEQFF.

This chain uses TRBV3-1 (or the pseudogene TRBV3-2) with TRBJ2-2; D remains ambiguous. Germline values: CDR1 LGHDT, CDR2 YNNKEL (reference sequence). V dropped 3 bases and J dropped 5 bases, with 7 bases sitting between them. The CDR3 length is 13 residues. The chain's CDR3 is CASSQFETGELFF. As DNA, the CDR3 is TGTGCCAGCAGCCAGTTTGAGACCGGGGAGCTGTTTTTT.

The chain couples TRBV6-2 or TRBV6-3 to TRBJ2-1; D is perhaps TRBD1 or TRBD2 (5 bases each). V was shortened by 6 bases and J by 6 bases, with 18 bases between the two germline ends. The CDR3 sequence is 15 residues long. Germline V gives CDR1 MNHEY, CDR2 SVGEGT. The CDR3 sequence: CASSPGQIGGNEQFF. DNA for the CDR3: TGTGCCAGCAGCCCAGGACAAATCGGAGGCAATGAGCAGTTCTTC.